Each of the 20 T cell receptor beta chains below was sequenced from the same sample in a study of TIL therapy for anti-PD-1-resistant metastatic lung cancer. This was the immunoSEQ v3 assay. Generated by immunoSEQ multiplex PCR, the TCRdb table keeps only in-frame clones and is missing some. Of around 20,000 clones in the sample, 78% are singletons; the top ten hold less than 8.5%. Documented time point: pre-treatment sample, taken before nivolumab and TIL therapy. The sample here was blood, taken at baseline. The receptors originated from a person aged 25 to 79 with non-small cell lung cancer.

The chain uses TRBV2 and TRBJ2-7; 8 bases fit TRBD1. The J segment lost 0 bases and the V segment lost 6 bases, leaving 4 bases of the junction unmatched. The germline V gene encodes CDR1 SNHLY and CDR2 FYNNEI. The CDR3 is made up of 14 amino acids. CDR3 sequence (DNA): TGTGCCAGCAGGGACCAGGGGGCCTCCTACGAGCAGTACTTC. This encodes CASRDQGASYEQYF.

J is TRBJ1-5 and V is TRBV21-1. TRBV21-1 is a pseudogene segment. The CDR3 runs to 13 residues. CDR3 residues: CASSKRVSQPQHF. The CDR3, as DNA: TGTGCCAGCAGCAAAAGGGTCAGTCAGCCCCAGCATTTT.

This chain uses TRBV9 with TRBJ2-1, with 7 positions matching TRBD1. This CDR3 is built from 16 residues. Trimming cost V 3 bases and J 3 bases; bases outside gene matches: 9. Germline V gene sequence: CDR1 SGDLS, CDR2 YYNGEE. The CDR3 sequence: CASSAAAGGRYNEQFF. The DNA for the CDR3 is TGTGCCAGCAGCGCGGCAGCAGGGGGTCGCTACAATGAGCAGTTCTTC.

The V call is TRBV28, the J call TRBJ1-2; D is uncertain. The V end was cut by 4 bases, the J end by 4 bases, with 10 bases between. Germline assignment: CDR1 MDHEN and CDR2 SYDVKM. The CDR3 is made up of 13 amino acids. The CDR3 nucleotides read TGTGCCAGCAGTTCCACCTTTGTCTATGGCTACACCTTC. It yields the protein CASSSTFVYGYTF.

The V gene is TRBV7-8, the J gene TRBJ2-3; a possible D gene is TRBD1 (6 bases). V lost 6 bases, J lost 4 bases, and 8 bases lay in between. There are 12 residues in the CDR3. Germline V gene lookup returns CDR1 SGHVS and CDR2 FQNEAQ. The CDR3 sequence: CASRGQSDTQYF. The CDR3 DNA sequence: TGTGCCAGCAGAGGACAGTCAGATACGCAGTATTTT.

The rearrangement uses TRBV27 and TRBJ2-1; TRBD2 matches 10 bases. This CDR3 spans 15 amino acids. Per the germline V gene, CDR1 is MNHEY and CDR2 is SMNVEV (reference sequence). J was trimmed by 4 bases and V by 8 bases; bases with no gene match: 8. The CDR3 sequence is CASGSLAGAYNEQFF. DNA for the CDR3: TGTGCCAGCGGCAGCCTAGCGGGAGCGTACAATGAGCAGTTCTTC.

This chain connects TRBV28 to TRBJ2-3; 13 bases line up with TRBD2. The CDR3 is 16 amino acids. J gave up 4 bases and V 5 bases, and 6 bases lay outside the gene matches. The germline CDR1 and CDR2 sequences are MDHEN and SYDVKM. The CDR3 reads CASSPTSGGASDTQYF. The CDR3 DNA follows: TGTGCCAGCAGTCCCACTAGCGGGGGGGCCTCAGATACGCAGTATTTT.

The J gene is TRBJ1-2, the V gene TRBV19; TRBD1 aligns across 7 bases. The CDR3 extends over 13 amino acids. Per the germline V gene, CDR1 is LNHDA and CDR2 is SQIVND (reference sequence). J gave up 4 bases and V 6 bases, and 5 bases lay outside the gene matches. This chain's CDR3 is CASSGTVSYGYTF. In nucleotides, the CDR3 is TGTGCCAGTAGCGGGACAGTCAGCTATGGCTACACCTTC.

V is TRBV9 and J is TRBJ2-1; TRBD1 or TRBD2 may be the D gene (5 bases each). The CDR3 contains 17 residues. Germline lookup yields CDR1 SGDLS and CDR2 YYNGEE. The V end lost 0 bases, the J end lost 7 bases, and 20 bases lay between the germline ends. CDR3 nucleotide sequence: TGTGCCAGCAGCGTAGCTACTTGGGGGAACACACCGAATGAGCAGTTCTTC. Translated, it gives CASSVATWGNTPNEQFF.

The CDR3 protein is CASSRTGGNSPLHF. The CDR3 coding sequence is TGTGCCAGCAGCCGGACAGGGGGCAATTCACCCCTCCACTTT. This rearrangement joins TRBV11-2 to TRBJ1-6; TRBD1 matches 11 bases. CDR1 SGHAT and CDR2 FQNNGV come from the germline V gene. With 5 bases clipped from V and 7 bases from J, the junction kept 1 base outside the gene matches. CDR3 length equals 14 residues.

This chain connects TRBV19 to TRBJ2-3, with TRBD2 as a possible D gene (6 bases). V lost 4 bases and J 0 bases, leaving 14 bases between the germline ends. The germline V gene encodes CDR1 LNHDA and CDR2 SQIVND (reference sequence). The CDR3 loop spans 16 amino acids. CDR3 residues: CASSRGWRGSTDTQYF. CDR3 bases: TGTGCCAGTAGTAGGGGGTGGAGGGGCAGCACAGATACGCAGTATTTT.

The chain couples TRBV9 to TRBJ1-5; tentative D call: TRBD1 (5 bases). CDR3 size: 14 residues. V lost 7 bases and J 3 bases, leaving 14 bases between the germline ends. CDR1 and CDR2 from the germline V gene are SGDLS and YYNGEE. Here the CDR3 DNA reads TGTGCCAGCGGCGGAGTAGGGGCCAATCAGCCCCAGCATTTT. Translated, it gives CASGGVGANQPQHF.

The J gene is TRBJ1-4, the V gene TRBV28, with 7 bases identical to TRBD1. Losses at the gene ends were 2 bases for V and 0 bases for J; bases not matched to a gene: 3. The CDR3 runs to 16 residues. Germline V CDR1 and CDR2: MDHEN, SYDVKM. CDR3 DNA: TGTGCCAGCAGTTTAATAGGACAGGCAACTAATGAAAAACTGTTTTTT. Translating it yields CASSLIGQATNEKLFF.

The chain is built from TRBV5-8 and TRBJ2-2, with 8 bases that match TRBD1. The germline V gene has CDR1 SGHTS and CDR2 YDEGEE. This CDR3 contains 13 residues. Trimming at V came to 4 bases and at J to 6 bases, leaving 2 bases not matched to a gene. This CDR3 reads CASSIQGAGELFF. The CDR3, as DNA: TGTGCCAGCAGCATACAGGGGGCCGGGGAGCTGTTTTTT.

The V call is TRBV7-9, the J call TRBJ1-1; 9 bases line up with TRBD1. The ends lost 5 bases at V and 11 bases at J; junction bases unmatched: 12. The CDR3 has 14 residues. Germline lookup yields CDR1 SEHNR and CDR2 FQNEAQ (reference sequence). The CDR3: CASSATGGGRFAFF. The CDR3 nucleotides are TGTGCCAGCAGCGCCACAGGGGGCGGTCGCTTCGCTTTCTTT.

V and J are TRBV11-1 and TRBJ1-1; TRBD1 might be the D (5 bases). In germline, CDR1 is SGHAT, CDR2 FQDESV (reference sequence). The ends were cut back, 8 bases at V and 10 bases at J, with 23 bases in the middle. The CDR3 loop spans 14 amino acids. The DNA for the CDR3 is TGTGCCAGCTTGGAGGGGCCGAACCTCCCCGGAGCTTTCTTT. Amino acid sequence: CASLEGPNLPGAFF. Together with reference TRBV11-1 and TRBJ1-1, the CDR3 gives the full variable domain: EAEVAQSPRYKITEKSQAVAFWCDPISGHATLYWYRQILGQGPELLVQFQDESVVDDSQLPKDRFSAERLKGVDSTLKIQPAELGDSAMYLCASLEGPNLPGAFFGQGTRLTVV.

This clone is labeled medium-sized. The chain is built from TRBV4-3 and TRBJ2-7; TRBD1 matches at 11 bases. With V trimmed by 0 bases and J by 3 bases, 4 bases remained unmatched. Looked up from germline, CDR1 is LGHNA and CDR2 is YSLEER. This CDR3 has 16 amino acids. The CDR3 region is CASSQDSGTGGYEQYF. In nucleotides, the CDR3 is TGCGCCAGCAGCCAAGATAGTGGGACAGGGGGCTACGAGCAGTACTTC.

V is TRBV7-2 and J is TRBJ1-1, with a tentative D call TRBD1 (5 bases). In germline, CDR1 is SGHTA, CDR2 FQGNSA. The V end was cut by 2 bases, the J end by 7 bases, with 8 bases between. CDR3 length: 12 amino acids. CDR3 sequence (DNA): TGTGCCAGCAGCTTAAATGGGGGTGAAGCTTTCTTT. Its protein is CASSLNGGEAFF.

This chain connects TRBV7-8 to TRBJ2-1; D may match TRBD1 or TRBD2 (5 bases each). Germline V gene sequence: CDR1 SGHVS, CDR2 FQNEAQ. Trimming removed 0 bases at V and 4 bases at J, with 13 bases between. CDR3 length equals 16 residues. CDR3 DNA sequence: TGTGCCAGCAGCTTAGCACGACAGCGGCTTTACAATGAGCAGTTCTTC. Its translation: CASSLARQRLYNEQFF.

Only one count was recorded for this clone. The chain joins TRBV7-2 to TRBJ2-4; tentative D call: TRBD2 (6 bases). CDR3 length: 16 amino acids. Per germline, CDR1 SGHTA and CDR2 FQGNSA. V was cut by 1 base and J by 5 bases, with 15 bases left in between. In DNA form, the CDR3 reads TGTGCCAGCAGCTTAGGACCCTGGAGGGGTGAAAACATTCAGTACTTC. Amino acid sequence: CASSLGPWRGENIQYF.